This T cell receptor (beta chain) was retrieved from a study of early stage breast cancer tumors. Across the study: Seven or eight ER+/PR+/HER2- tumors were invasive ductal; a few were invasive lobular.

Assay used: immunoSEQ multiplex PCR; TCRdb lists only in-frame clones, some missing. The repertoire consists of 25,000 to 30,000 clones, with under 60% occurring once and the leading ten covering around 9.1%. Germline V lookup: CDR1 LGHNA, CDR2 YSLEER. V shed 0 bases, J shed 4 bases, and the junction held 10 bases outside the gene matches. There are 17 residues in the CDR3. Sequencing was carried out using breast tumor tissue. The clonotype was recovered from a person in their fifties with breast cancer. The chain has TRBV4-3 and TRBJ2-3, with TRBD2 matching over 7 bases. CDR3 nucleotide sequence: TGCGCCAGCAGCCAAGAAGTTGGCGGGAGCGGCGCAGATACGCAGTATTTT. This translates into CASSQEVGGSGADTQYF.